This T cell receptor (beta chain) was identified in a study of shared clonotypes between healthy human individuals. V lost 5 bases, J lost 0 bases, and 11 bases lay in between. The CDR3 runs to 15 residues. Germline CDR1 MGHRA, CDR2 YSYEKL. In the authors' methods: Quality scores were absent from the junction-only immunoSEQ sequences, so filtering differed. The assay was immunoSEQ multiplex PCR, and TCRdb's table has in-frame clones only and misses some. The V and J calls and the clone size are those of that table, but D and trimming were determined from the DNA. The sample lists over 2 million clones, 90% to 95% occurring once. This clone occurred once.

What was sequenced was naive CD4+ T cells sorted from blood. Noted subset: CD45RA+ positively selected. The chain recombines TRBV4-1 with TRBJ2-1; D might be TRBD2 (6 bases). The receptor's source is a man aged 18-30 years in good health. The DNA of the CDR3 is TGCGCCAGCAGCTCCGGACTACCCTCCTACAATGAGCAGTTCTTC. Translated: CASSSGLPSYNEQFF.